The subject of this entry is one T cell receptor beta chain. Only in-frame clones appear in the TCRdb table, and some are missing; sequencing was by immunoSEQ multiplex PCR. The table lists 100,000 to 150,000 clones, more than 60% of them singletons. These data come from a study of blood T cell repertoires in COVID-19. Germline assignment: CDR1 MNHEY and CDR2 SVGEGT. The CDR3 has 14 residues. Trimming at V came to 5 bases and at J to 8 bases, leaving 5 bases not matched to a gene. The sequencing sample was made of peripheral blood. The J gene is TRBJ1-4, the V gene TRBV6-2 or TRBV6-3, with TRBD1 identical over 10 bases. The receptor comes from a woman in her sixties or seventies with acute or convalescent COVID-19. DNA for the CDR3: TGTGCCAGCAGTCGACAGGGGGCTAGCGAAAAACTGTTTTTT. It is translated as CASSRQGASEKLFF.